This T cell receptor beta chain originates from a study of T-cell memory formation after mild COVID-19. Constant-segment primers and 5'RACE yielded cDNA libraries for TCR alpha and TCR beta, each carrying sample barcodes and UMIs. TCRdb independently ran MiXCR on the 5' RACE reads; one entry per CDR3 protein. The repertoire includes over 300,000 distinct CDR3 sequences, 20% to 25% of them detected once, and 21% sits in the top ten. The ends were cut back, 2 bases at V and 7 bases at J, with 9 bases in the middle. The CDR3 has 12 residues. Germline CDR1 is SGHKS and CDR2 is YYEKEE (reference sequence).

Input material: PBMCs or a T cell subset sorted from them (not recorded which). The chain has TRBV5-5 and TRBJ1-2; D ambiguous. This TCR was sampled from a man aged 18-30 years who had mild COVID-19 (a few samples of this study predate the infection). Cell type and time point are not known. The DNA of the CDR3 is TGTGCCAGCAGCTTCCTCCTTACTGGCTACACCTTC. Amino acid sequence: CASSFLLTGYTF. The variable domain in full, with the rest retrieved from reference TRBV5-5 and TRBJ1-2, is DAGVTQSPTHLIKTRGQQVTLRCSPISGHKSVSWYQQVLGQGPQFIFQYYEKEERGRGNFPDRFSARQFPNYSSELNVNALLLGDSALYLCASSFLLTGYTFGSGTRLTVV.